This T cell receptor (beta chain) was sequenced for a study of molecular identifiers for immune sequencing clone quantification. Overall study results and limits: Barcode-sharing identical TCR molecules could underestimate highly expanded clone sizes.

The germline V gene has CDR1 LGHNA and CDR2 YNFKEQ. V lost 7 bases and J lost 5, with 17 bases in between. The CDR3 extends over 14 amino acids. This clonotype was detected ten times or more. Its antigen is not known. Each library that profiled naive CD8 cells came from 20,000 to 1,000,000 sorted cells with 10%, 30% or 50% RNA. Based on a CD8+CD4-CCR7+CD45RA+ profile, naive CD8 T cells were sorted. Via MiXCR, TCRdb re-called the PCR reads, giving one row per CDR3 protein. The profile shows 63,000 or so distinct CDR3 sequences, over 15% of them singletons. This TCR derives from a human donor in good health. Some libraries in this study had Jurkat cell RNA spiked in. This chain joins TRBV4-2 and TRBJ1-2; D remains ambiguous. The sequenced sample was naive CD8+ T cells from blood, with Jurkat cell RNA spiked in. The subset: FACS-sorted CD8+CD4-CCR7+CD45RA+ naive T cells. The CDR3 bases are TGTGCCAGCAACCCCGTAGGCACCGCTTATGGCTACACCTTC. It encodes CASNPVGTAYGYTF.